This T cell receptor (beta chain) came from a study of Ad26.COV2.S vaccination and SARS-CoV-2 variants (dated by TCRdb to about 2021). About the investigation overall: Vaccine-arm donors were drawn from COV1001, a multicentre, randomized, double-blind, placebo-controlled phase I-IIa trial of Ad26.COV2.S in healthy adults. Dosing of Ad26.COV2.S was intramuscular, at either 5x10^10 or 1x10^11 viral particles, delivered as one shot or as two shots spaced 56 days apart. TCRbeta repertoire sequencing was used to assess the specificity and breadth of SARS-CoV-2-reactive T cell receptors after Ad26.COV2.S vaccination. A total of 32 samples were included in the TCR-sequenced set, comprising approximately 20 Ad26.COV2.S vaccine recipients, 5 placebo recipients and 8 SARS-CoV-2 convalescent individuals. Trial participants were randomized into five groups of five: low-dose or high-dose Ad26.COV2.S given once or twice, or placebo on both occasions. Investigators did not know the trial group allocation while performing experiments and assessing outcomes. On the study overall, not on this receptor specifically: Substantial breadth of spike-specific CD8+ and CD4+ T cell responses was reported after vaccination. According to the authors, total T cell responses may have been underestimated by the TCR breadth and depth analyses. Comparing responses between vaccine doses or regimens was not something the study was powered to do. Spike-specific TCR breadth was higher in Ad26.COV2.S recipients than in placebo recipients (P = 0.0014). Vaccine and placebo recipients had comparable non-spike TCR breadth, which fits with the vaccine containing only spike.

As encoded in the germline V gene (reference sequence), CDR1 is LNHDA while CDR2 is SQIVND. Measured from the cysteine to the phenylalanine, the CDR3 is 15 residues long. The CDR3 DNA has 45 bases and is translated from base 1. V is reduced by 7 bases and J by 0 bases, leaving a spacing of 16 bases between them. TCRbeta CDR3 regions were sequenced with the immunoSEQ Assay. After extraction, genomic DNA underwent amplification by bias-controlled multiplex PCR, followed by high-throughput sequencing. In the paper's pipeline: To quantify the absolute abundance of every unique TCRbeta CDR3 region, sequences were collapsed and filtered. Usable DNA was measured by amplifying reference genes present in all nucleated cells, and TCRbeta template counts were normalized to that usable DNA to estimate T cell fraction. Repertoire TCRs were annotated as SARS-CoV-2-specific by exact matching of V gene, CDR3 amino acid sequence and J gene to a known reactive TCR set. MIRA supplied the reference SARS-CoV-2 TCR set, which was filtered for enrichment in COVID-19-positive ImmuneCODE repertoires so that public or cross-reactive TCRs were removed. Using the MIRA antigens, annotated TCRs were further analysed by specific ORF or by position within an ORF. Depth was the summed frequency of annotated unique rearrangements, while breadth was defined as annotated unique rearrangements over total unique productive rearrangements. TCR breadth was compared between groups using two-sided Wilcoxon rank-sum tests. Imported from immuneACCESS, the table was reduced by TCRdb to in-frame sequences with V and J called. These copies leave out some clones; in studies compared against another copy, an unresolved V gene accounts for under half, and the cause of the remainder is not known. V and J calls and clone size are given by that table; D and trimming were obtained from the DNA. The sample records more than 300,000 clones, about 88% of which are singletons. The ten largest make up approximately 11% of the sample.

The sample's treatment or condition label, decoded: roughly 18 received Ad26.COV2.S at low or high dose, single or two shots; roughly five received placebo; per-sample allocation not given. For vaccine and placebo recipients, repertoires were sequenced using samples collected on day 63 after the first injection. Between 29 July and 7 August 2020, Cohort 1b enrolled approximately 26 adults aged 18-55 years at one site in Boston, USA. As a vaccine, Ad26.COV2.S was a replication-incompetent adenovirus type 26 vector that expressed a prefusion-stabilized SARS-CoV-2 spike protein derived from the original Wuhan strain. Turning to this clone: The target of this receptor is not known. There are no base qualities to consult, and no much larger clone falls within one base.

Specimen: peripheral blood, collected in a trial of Ad26.COV2.S vaccine versus placebo. The chain couples TRBV19 to TRBJ2-7, with an unclear D gene assignment. The receptor was derived from a person between 18 and 60 years old who received the Ad26.COV2.S COVID-19 vaccine or a placebo. The DNA sequence is given as TGTGCCAGTAAGTCCGTTGCCACGAGCTCCTACGAGCAGTACTTC. Its translation is CASKSVATSSYEQYF.